This T cell receptor beta chain was sequenced during a study of cytomegalovirus exposure and HLA in healthy donors. About the research overall: Roughly 85 million unique TCRs from HLA-typed donors made up an early data release. Points from the study as a whole: Association of fewer than 20,000 TCR beta sequences with HLA alleles was found at 0.05 false discovery rate in a later analysis. A later analysis found that most CMV-associated TCR beta chains appeared HLA-restricted.

Primers for the PCR totalled 60 Vbeta and 13 Jbeta. Method: immunoSEQ multiplex PCR; TCRdb's copy keeps in-frame clones and lacks some. The table lists 150,000 to 200,000 clones, around three quarters of them singletons. This clone was seen a single time. What it binds is unknown. Sequenced sample: PBMCs. This sequence originates from a man aged 25-40 years in good health and CMV-seronegative.

The CDR3 is CASSEQGPSNIQYF. The CDR3 bases are TGTGCCAGCAGTGAACAGGGGCCCTCGAACATTCAGTACTTC. This sequence joins TRBV2 and TRBJ2-4, with a tentative D call TRBD1 (6 bases). CDR1 is SNHLY, CDR2 FYNNEI, per germline. This CDR3 comprises 14 residues. Trimming took off 2 bases at V and 7 bases at J, with 12 bases between the two ends. Supplemented by reference TRBV2 and TRBJ2-4, the full variable domain reads EPEVTQTPSHQVTQMGQEVILRCVPISNHLYFYWYRQILGQKVEFLVSFYNNEISEKSEIFDDQFSVERPDGSNFTLKIRSTKLEDSAMYFCASSEQGPSNIQYFGAGTRLSVL.